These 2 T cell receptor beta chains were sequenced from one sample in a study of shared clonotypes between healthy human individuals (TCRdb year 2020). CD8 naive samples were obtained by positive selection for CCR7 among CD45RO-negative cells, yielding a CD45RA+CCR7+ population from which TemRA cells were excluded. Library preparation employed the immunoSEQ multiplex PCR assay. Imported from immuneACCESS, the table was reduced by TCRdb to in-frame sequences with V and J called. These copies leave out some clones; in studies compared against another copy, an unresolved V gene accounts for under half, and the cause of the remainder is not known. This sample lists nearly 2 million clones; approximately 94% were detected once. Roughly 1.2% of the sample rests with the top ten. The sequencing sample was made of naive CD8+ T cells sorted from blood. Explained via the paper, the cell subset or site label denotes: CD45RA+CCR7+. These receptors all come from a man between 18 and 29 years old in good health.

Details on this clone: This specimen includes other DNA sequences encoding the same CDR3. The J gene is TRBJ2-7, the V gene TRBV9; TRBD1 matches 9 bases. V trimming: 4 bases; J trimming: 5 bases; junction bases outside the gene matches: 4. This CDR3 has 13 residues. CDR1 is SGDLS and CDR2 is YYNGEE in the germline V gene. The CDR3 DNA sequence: TGTGCCAGCAGCCCCCGGACAGGGGACGAGCAGTACTTC. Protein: CASSPRTGDEQYF. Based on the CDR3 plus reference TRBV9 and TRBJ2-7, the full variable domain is DSGVTQTPKHLITATGQRVTLRCSPRSGDLSVYWYQQSLDQGLQFLIQYYNGEERAKGNILERFSAQQFPDLHSELNLSSLELGDSALYFCASSPRTGDEQYFGPGTRLTVT.

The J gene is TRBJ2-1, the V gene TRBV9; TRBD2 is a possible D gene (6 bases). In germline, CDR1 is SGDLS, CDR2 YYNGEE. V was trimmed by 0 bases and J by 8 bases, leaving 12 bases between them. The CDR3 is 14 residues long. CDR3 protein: CASSVAAGLDEQFF. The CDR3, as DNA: TGTGCCAGCAGCGTAGCTGCGGGGCTAGATGAGCAGTTCTTC. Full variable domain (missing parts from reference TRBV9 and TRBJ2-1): DSGVTQTPKHLITATGQRVTLRCSPRSGDLSVYWYQQSLDQGLQFLIQYYNGEERAKGNILERFSAQQFPDLHSELNLSSLELGDSALYFCASSVAAGLDEQFFGPGTRLTVL.